This TCR beta chain was identified during a study of blood T cells in healthy people across ages. Whole-study findings and limits: The CMV status of each donor remained undetermined, and this could have confounded shifts in expanded clonotypes.

Together with a sample-barcoded 5' primer, a J-beta primer mix was included in a second PCR lasting about 6 to 11 cycles. From the 5' RACE reads, TCRdb called clonotypes with MiXCR, one entry per CDR3 protein. The sample gives 780,000 or so distinct CDR3 sequences, 20% to 25% of which show up once; 3% to 4% is in the top ten. Remarks on this clonotype: Antigen specificity is unknown.

The CDR3 spans 16 residues. Germline-derived CDR1 and CDR2 are SGHRS and YFSETQ. The V end lost 0 bases, the J end lost 1 base, and 11 bases lay between the germline ends. The sample was also reused in another study, on T cells of mothers and their children. According to that study: At a rate of 1.5 ug per 15 ul, cDNA synthesis received all of the extracted RNA. Related mother-child pairs shared slightly more overlap than unrelated pairs, but the difference was non-significant.

Sequenced material: blood. The sequence derives from a boy between 10 and 17 years old in good health. The genes are TRBV5-1 and TRBJ1-3; no reliable D call. The CDR3 region is CASSLDVALSGNTIYF. DNA of the CDR3: TGCGCCAGCAGCTTGGACGTGGCTCTTTCTGGAAACACCATATATTTT.